Ten or more counts support the clone carrying this T cell receptor (beta chain). Germline V CDR1 and CDR2: SGHVS, FNYEAQ. With V trimmed by 5 bases and J by 5 bases, 12 bases remained unmatched. The CDR3 consists of 16 residues. The sample belongs to a study of CD8 T cells in ankylosing spondylitis. A quantitative 5'-RACE method, one with molecular barcodes, was used to make TCR beta libraries. TCRdb redid the calling of the 5' RACE reads with MiXCR, one entry per CDR3 protein. The sample carries tens of thousands of distinct CDR3 sequences, approximately 7% recorded once. What was sequenced was blood, either unsorted or a sorted T cell fraction (not recorded which). The gene calls are TRBV7-6 and TRBJ2-3; 8 positions match TRBD1. The receptor comes from a female donor with ankylosing spondylitis or in good health (not recorded which). CDR3 sequence (DNA): TGTGCCAGCAGCGTCGGGCTTCAGGGGGCTGTAGATACGCAGTATTTT. It codes for CASSVGLQGAVDTQYF. The variable domain in full, completed from reference TRBV7-6 and TRBJ2-3, reads GAGVSQSPRYKVTKRGQDVALRCDPISGHVSLYWYRQALGQGPEFLTYFNYEAQQDKSGLPNDRFSAERPEGSISTLTIQRTEQRDSAMYRCASSVGLQGAVDTQYFGPGTRLTVL.